A selection of T cell receptor beta chains follows, all from one sample in a study of control samples from healthy donors and cancer patients. TCRdb's table, derived via immunoSEQ multiplex PCR, lists solely in-frame clones and lacks some. The data show approximately 170,000 clones, roughly 90% seen once. The sequencing input was blood. All receptors derive from a woman aged 25 to 39 in good health. Both conserved end residues are part of each CDR3. D genes are given only for firm matches. Some rows have no size entry. The others give once, few or many, or a class for an expanded clone.

abundance	d_gene	v_gene	j_gene	CDR3aa	CDR3nt
NA	TRBD2	TRBV6-2/TRBV6-3	TRBJ2-1	CASSLFSGRGNEQFF	TGTGCCAGCAGTCTCTTTAGCGGGAGAGGCAATGAGCAGTTCTTC
once	NA	TRBV5-1	TRBJ2-7	CASSLGGLEQYF	TGCGCCAGCAGCTTAGGGGGTCTCGAGCAGTACTTC
NA	NA	TRBV19	TRBJ1-3	CASGAAGGSGNTIYF	TGTGCCAGCGGGGCCGCGGGGGGATCTGGAAACACCATATATTTT
NA	NA	TRBV27	TRBJ1-5	CASSSFQTGPGNQPQHF	TGTGCCAGCAGTTCATTTCAGACGGGGCCCGGCAATCAGCCCCAGCATTTT
few	NA	TRBV6-4	TRBJ2-3	CASSEAPTDTQYF	TGTGCCAGCAGTGAGGCTCCCACAGATACGCAGTATTTT
NA	NA	TRBV4-1	TRBJ2-1	CASSQVDLNNEQFF	TGCGCCAGCAGCCAAGTAGACTTGAACAATGAGCAGTTCTTC
few	NA	TRBV6-1	TRBJ1-5	CASSEGREHQPQHF	TGTGCCAGCAGTGAAGGAAGAGAACATCAGCCCCAGCATTTT
NA	TRBD1	TRBV11-2	TRBJ2-7	CASSAERGQGHEQYF	TGTGCCAGCAGCGCTGAACGCGGACAGGGCCACGAGCAGTACTTC
NA	NA	TRBV28	TRBJ2-1	CASTPVGGQIYNEQFF	TGTGCCAGCACCCCCGTTGGAGGACAGATTTACAATGAGCAGTTCTTC
NA	TRBD2	TRBV5-6	TRBJ2-7	CASSFGGAGVPEQYF	TGTGCCAGCAGCTTCGGTGGGGCGGGAGTGCCCGAGCAGTACTTC
NA	TRBD1	TRBV19	TRBJ1-1	CASSIKDRGVTEAFF	TGTGCCAGTAGTATAAAGGACAGGGGGGTCACTGAAGCTTTCTTT
NA	TRBD1	TRBV29-1	TRBJ1-1	CSVVVTGSTEAFF	TGCAGCGTTGTGGTGACAGGGTCAACTGAAGCTTTCTTT
NA	NA	TRBV7-9	TRBJ1-1	CASRPGVVTEAFF	TGTGCCAGCAGACCAGGGGTGGTCACTGAAGCTTTCTTT
NA	NA	TRBV19	TRBJ1-1	CASSTMGTEAFF	TGTGCCAGTAGTACGATGGGGACTGAAGCTTTCTTT
NA	NA	TRBV7-9	TRBJ1-4	CASSLTTAGEKLFF	TGTGCCAGCAGCTTAACAACAGCCGGTGAAAAACTGTTTTTT
NA	NA	TRBV5-1	TRBJ2-1	CASSLAVSYNEQFF	TGCGCCAGCAGCTTGGCGGTCTCCTACAATGAGCAGTTCTTC
NA	NA	TRBV25-1	TRBJ2-6	CASSFLRPESSGANVLTF	TGTGCCAGCAGTTTTCTCCGGCCAGAGAGCTCTGGGGCCAACGTCCTGACTTTC
NA	TRBD2	TRBV7-2	TRBJ2-1	CASSPQPPSGTYNEQFF	TGTGCCAGCAGCCCCCAACCTCCTAGCGGGACCTACAATGAGCAGTTCTTC
NA	NA	TRBV28	TRBJ2-3	CASSWGRVSTDTQYF	TGTGCCAGCAGTTGGGGGCGGGTTAGCACAGATACGCAGTATTTT
NA	NA	TRBV11-1	TRBJ2-3	CASSWTLSTDTQYF	TGTGCCAGCAGCTGGACACTAAGCACAGATACGCAGTATTTT
NA	TRBD1	TRBV28	TRBJ1-1	CASSWGQTLGTEAFF	TGTGCCAGCAGTTGGGGACAGACTTTGGGCACTGAAGCTTTCTTT
NA	NA	TRBV27	TRBJ2-1	CASSLSASSYNEQFF	TGTGCCAGCAGTTTATCGGCCAGCTCCTACAATGAGCAGTTCTTC
NA	NA	TRBV6-5	TRBJ1-3	CASGSRAGNTIYF	TGTGCCAGCGGGAGCAGGGCTGGAAACACCATATATTTT
NA	NA	TRBV7-9	TRBJ2-7	CASSSTGTVNYEQYF	TGTGCCAGCAGCTCCACCGGGACGGTTAACTACGAGCAGTACTTC
NA	NA	TRBV3-1/TRBV3-2	TRBJ2-1	CASSQWRASYNEQFF	TGTGCCAGCAGCCAATGGCGGGCCTCCTACAATGAGCAGTTCTTC
NA	TRBD2	TRBV27	TRBJ2-7	CASSLSVAGAAPSTLEQYF	TGTGCCAGCAGTTTATCGGTAGCGGGAGCGGCCCCTTCCACGCTCGAGCAGTACTTC
once	NA	TRBV4-1	TRBJ1-6	CASSQVSTPWADSPLHF	TGCGCCAGCAGCCAAGTCAGTACGCCTTGGGCGGATTCACCCCTCCACTTT
once	TRBD1	TRBV4-1	TRBJ1-2	CASSLGQGENYGYTF	TGCGCCAGCAGCCTAGGACAGGGAGAGAACTATGGCTACACCTTC
NA	TRBD1	TRBV2	TRBJ2-3	CASSEDRGTDTQYF	TGTGCCAGCAGTGAAGACAGGGGGACAGATACGCAGTATTTT
NA	NA	TRBV19	TRBJ2-3	CASSMVTDTQYF	TGTGCCAGTAGTATGGTGACAGATACGCAGTATTTT
NA	TRBD2	TRBV10-1	TRBJ2-5	CASSEAGLAGVETQYF	TGCGCCAGCAGTGAAGCGGGACTAGCGGGAGTAGAGACCCAGTACTTC
NA	TRBD2	TRBV19	TRBJ2-1	CASSMGTSSYNEQFF	TGTGCCAGTAGTATGGGGACTAGCAGCTACAATGAGCAGTTCTTC
NA	NA	TRBV6-1	TRBJ2-3	CASSEGLAGRGTQYF	TGTGCCAGCAGTGAAGGGCTAGCCGGGAGAGGTACGCAGTATTTT
NA	NA	TRBV9	TRBJ2-7	CASSVDEGYYEQYF	TGTGCCAGCAGCGTAGATGAGGGCTACTACGAGCAGTACTTC
NA	NA	TRBV5-6	TRBJ1-1	CASSLGAPFGTEAFF	TGTGCCAGCAGCTTAGGAGCCCCTTTCGGCACTGAAGCTTTCTTT
NA	TRBD1	TRBV24-1	TRBJ2-5	CATSEPSVGTVPTPGTQYF	TGTGCCACCAGTGAGCCCTCGGTGGGGACAGTCCCTACCCCAGGGACCCAGTACTTC
NA	NA	TRBV4-1	TRBJ1-1	CASSQVQGGAEAFF	TGCGCCAGCAGCCAAGTACAGGGTGGGGCTGAAGCTTTCTTT
NA	NA	TRBV18	TRBJ1-6	CASSPWPGVPSTMNSPLHF	TGTGCCAGCTCACCGTGGCCGGGGGTGCCTTCGACTATGAATTCACCCCTCCACTTT
NA	TRBD1	TRBV28	TRBJ1-1	CASSFTGTGFLNTEAFF	TGTGCCAGCAGTTTCACCGGGACAGGGTTCCTCAACACTGAAGCTTTCTTT
NA	NA	TRBV6-1	TRBJ2-7	CASSEGGGINYEQYF	TGTGCCAGCAGTGAAGGAGGCGGGATCAACTACGAGCAGTACTTC
NA	NA	TRBV19	TRBJ1-1	CASTLTGGNTEAFF	TGTGCCAGTACCCTTACCGGCGGTAACACTGAAGCTTTCTTT
NA	TRBD2	TRBV4-1	TRBJ2-1	CASSRVAGVAYNEQFF	TGCGCCAGCAGCCGGGTAGCGGGAGTGGCGTACAATGAGCAGTTCTTC
NA	NA	TRBV19	TRBJ1-5	CASSIEGKPQHF	TGTGCCAGTAGTATAGAGGGGAAGCCCCAGCATTTT
NA	TRBD2	TRBV7-2	TRBJ2-1	CASSEPPGLIYNEQFF	TGTGCCAGCAGCGAACCTCCGGGACTAATATACAATGAGCAGTTCTTC
NA	NA	TRBV5-4	TRBJ2-5	CASSLVGGQETQYF	TGTGCCAGCAGCTTGGTAGGCGGCCAAGAGACCCAGTACTTC
once	NA	TRBV7-7	TRBJ2-2	CASSRDTPTGELFF	TGTGCCAGCAGCCGGGATACTCCCACCGGGGAGCTGTTTTTT
NA	NA	TRBV29-1	TRBJ2-1	CSVEDGGGNAVQFF	TGCAGCGTTGAAGATGGAGGGGGTAATGCGGTGCAGTTCTTC
NA	NA	TRBV5-4	TRBJ2-2	CASSLEVAANTGELFF	TGTGCCAGCAGCTTGGAGGTAGCGGCGAACACCGGGGAGCTGTTTTTT
NA	NA	TRBV28	TRBJ2-2	CASRLTGGELFF	TGTGCCAGCAGATTAACAGGGGGGGAGCTGTTTTTT
NA	NA	TRBV6-6	TRBJ1-1	CASSYNQGTEAFF	TGTGCCAGCAGTTACAACCAGGGCACTGAAGCTTTCTTT
NA	TRBD2	TRBV7-2	TRBJ2-1	CASSWTSGPYNEQFF	TGTGCCAGCAGCTGGACTAGCGGGCCTTACAATGAGCAGTTCTTC
once	NA	TRBV27	TRBJ1-6	CASSTMLGFDSPLHF	TGTGCCAGCAGCACCATGCTCGGGTTCGATTCACCCCTCCACTTT
NA	TRBD2	TRBV7-9	TRBJ2-3	CASSFRTSGRVSTDTQYF	TGTGCCAGCAGCTTTAGGACTAGCGGGAGAGTTAGCACAGATACGCAGTATTTT
NA	NA	TRBV7-3	TRBJ2-2	CASSNLRSGELFF	TGTGCCAGCAGCAATTTGCGGTCCGGGGAGCTGTTTTTT